A selection of T cell receptor beta chains follows, all from one sample in a study of cytomegalovirus exposure and HLA in healthy donors. The assay was immunoSEQ multiplex PCR, and TCRdb's table has in-frame clones only and misses some. In total, the table holds approximately 93,000 clones. The sample taken for sequencing was PBMCs. These TCRs come from a woman aged 30 to 39 in good health and CMV-seronegative. Both conserved end residues are part of each CDR3. Each record gives: J gene, D gene, V gene, CDR3 protein, CDR3 DNA. The D gene is left open where the match is weak.

TRBJ2-1	.	TRBV4-1	CASSQSSGSSYNEQFF	TGCGCCAGCAGCCAGAGTAGCGGCAGCTCCTACAATGAGCAGTTCTTC
TRBJ2-5	TRBD2	TRBV5-1	CASSLGLAKQTQYF	TGCGCCAGCAGCTTAGGACTAGCTAAGCAGACCCAGTACTTC
TRBJ2-6	TRBD1	TRBV10-3	CAISGGQGAAGANVLTF	TGTGCCATCAGTGGGGGACAGGGGGCAGCTGGGGCCAACGTCCTGACTTTC
TRBJ2-3	.	TRBV4-1	CASSQRLVGTSTDTQYF	TGCGCCAGCAGCCAGCGCCTTGTGGGGACTAGCACAGATACGCAGTATTTT
TRBJ2-5	.	TRBV5-5	CASSLVTGQETQYF	TGTGCCAGCAGCTTGGTGACGGGGCAAGAGACCCAGTACTTC
TRBJ1-6	.	TRBV2	CASSEQGTNSPLHF	TGTGCCAGCAGCGAACAGGGAACAAATTCACCCCTCCACTTT
TRBJ2-7	.	TRBV7-3	CASSLGGLIYEQYF	TGTGCCAGCAGCTTGGGGGGGCTGATCTACGAGCAGTACTTC
TRBJ2-1	.	TRBV7-2	CASSLGPVFDEQFF	TGTGCCAGCAGCTTAGGGCCCGTTTTCGATGAGCAGTTCTTC
TRBJ1-5	.	TRBV4-1	CASSQYEAGEQPQHF	TGCGCCAGCAGCCAATACGAGGCAGGGGAGCAGCCCCAGCATTTT
TRBJ2-3	TRBD2	TRBV4-1	CASSPGLLREGRLTDTQYF	TGCGCCAGCAGCCCTGGGTTGTTGCGGGAGGGGCGACTCACAGATACGCAGTATTTT
TRBJ1-6	.	TRBV5-4	CASSLAHLTRNSPLHF	TGTGCCAGCAGCTTGGCCCATCTAACGAGGAATTCACCCCTCCACTTT
TRBJ2-2	TRBD2	TRBV5-1	CASSPGTSGRALSGELFF	TGCGCCAGCAGCCCTGGGACTAGCGGGAGGGCCTTATCCGGGGAGCTGTTTTTT
TRBJ1-4	.	TRBV19	CASSPGQGNEKLFF	TGTGCCAGTAGTCCGGGGCAGGGGAATGAAAAACTGTTTTTT
TRBJ1-5	.	TRBV11-2	CASSFENQPQHF	TGTGCCAGCAGCTTCGAGAATCAGCCCCAGCATTTT
TRBJ1-2	TRBD1	TRBV6-5	CASRFRDRVVGYTF	TGTGCCAGCAGATTTCGGGACAGGGTAGTGGGCTACACCTTC
TRBJ1-3	.	TRBV5-6	CASRQVSGNTIYF	TGTGCCAGCAGACAGGTCTCTGGAAACACCATATATTTT
TRBJ1-2	TRBD1	TRBV6-5	CASSFGTAAYGYTF	TGTGCCAGCAGTTTCGGGACAGCCGCCTATGGCTACACCTTC
TRBJ2-2	.	TRBV28	CASSPGLPNTGELFF	TGTGCCAGCAGTCCCGGGTTACCTAACACCGGGGAGCTGTTTTTT
TRBJ1-5	TRBD1	TRBV4-1	CASSQDPPQGALGRPQHF	TGCGCCAGCAGCCAAGATCCCCCCCAGGGGGCTTTAGGTCGGCCCCAGCATTTT
TRBJ1-5	.	TRBV5-1	CASSPTGFSNQPQHF	TGCGCCAGCAGCCCGACCGGGTTTAGCAATCAGCCCCAGCATTTT
TRBJ2-7	.	TRBV6-6	CASSYGGNGQYF	TGTGCCAGCAGTTACGGGGGGAACGGGCAGTACTTC
TRBJ2-7	TRBD2	TRBV4-1	CASSQGLAGGQHEQYF	TGCGCCAGCAGCCAAGGACTAGCGGGGGGGCAACACGAGCAGTACTTC
TRBJ2-2	TRBD2	TRBV7-9	CASSKGLGRDTGELFF	TGTGCCAGCAGCAAAGGACTGGGGAGGGACACCGGGGAGCTGTTTTTT
TRBJ1-6	.	TRBV28	CASSLYLDLTANSPLHF	TGTGCCAGCAGTTTGTACTTAGATTTGACAGCCAATTCACCCCTCCACTTT
TRBJ2-7	.	TRBV18	CASSPDAGPTSYEQYF	TGTGCCAGCTCACCTGATGCGGGACCGACCTCCTACGAGCAGTACTTC
TRBJ1-1	TRBD1	TRBV29-1	CSADRGNTEAFF	TGCAGCGCCGACAGGGGGAACACTGAAGCTTTCTTT
TRBJ1-2	TRBD1	TRBV27	CASSLSGQGYGYTF	TGTGCCAGCAGTTTATCGGGACAGGGCTATGGCTACACCTTC
TRBJ1-6	TRBD1	TRBV5-4	CASSPEGGISPLHF	TGTGCCAGCAGCCCGGAAGGGGGCATTTCACCCCTCCACTTT
TRBJ2-7	.	TRBV5-1	CASSLGGSGLYEQYF	TGCGCCAGCAGCTTGGGTGGTAGCGGACTCTACGAGCAGTACTTC
TRBJ2-3	.	TRBV21-1	CASSKGRRDSPTGAFTDTQYF	TGTGCCAGCAGCAAAGGTCGAAGGGACAGCCCCACCGGGGCGTTCACAGATACGCAGTATTTT
TRBJ1-1	TRBD1	TRBV7-2	CASSTGTGGRTEAFF	TGTGCCAGCAGCACCGGGACAGGGGGACGGACTGAAGCTTTCTTT
TRBJ2-1	TRBD2	TRBV29-1	CSVAGTSGSNEQFF	TGCAGCGTGGCCGGGACTAGCGGGAGCAATGAGCAGTTCTTC
TRBJ2-2	TRBD1	TRBV10-2	CASSLPPVNRGNTGELFF	TGCGCCAGCTCCCTCCCCCCAGTAAACAGGGGGAACACCGGGGAGCTGTTTTTT
TRBJ1-2	.	TRBV19	CASSIATGSGYTF	TGTGCCAGTAGTATAGCCACAGGGAGTGGCTACACCTTC
TRBJ2-2	TRBD2	TRBV5-1	CASSPGTSGRDTGELFF	TGCGCCAGCAGCCCCGGGACTAGCGGGAGAGACACCGGGGAGCTGTTTTTT
TRBJ1-1	.	TRBV10-1	CATSDTNTEAFF	TGCGCCACTTCGGACACGAACACTGAAGCTTTCTTT
TRBJ2-2	.	TRBV11-3	CASSLVGEELFF	TGTGCCAGCAGCTTAGTAGGGGAGGAGCTGTTTTTT
TRBJ1-5	.	TRBV7-8	CASSPFLGPLNQPQHF	TGTGCCAGCAGCCCCTTTTTGGGGCCGCTCAATCAGCCCCAGCATTTT
TRBJ1-1	.	TRBV30	CAWNEVANTEAFF	TGTGCCTGGAATGAGGTAGCGAACACTGAAGCTTTCTTT
TRBJ1-5	TRBD1	TRBV19	CASSPLSGTGYQPQHF	TGTGCCAGTAGTCCTCTTTCCGGGACAGGGTATCAGCCCCAGCATTTT
TRBJ2-5	.	TRBV11-2	CASSLDLGRAQETQYF	TGTGCCAGCAGCTTAGATCTAGGCAGGGCGCAAGAGACCCAGTACTTC
TRBJ2-3	TRBD2	TRBV5-5	CASTPGGTTDTQYF	TGTGCCAGCACCCCGGGGGGAACCACAGATACGCAGTATTTT